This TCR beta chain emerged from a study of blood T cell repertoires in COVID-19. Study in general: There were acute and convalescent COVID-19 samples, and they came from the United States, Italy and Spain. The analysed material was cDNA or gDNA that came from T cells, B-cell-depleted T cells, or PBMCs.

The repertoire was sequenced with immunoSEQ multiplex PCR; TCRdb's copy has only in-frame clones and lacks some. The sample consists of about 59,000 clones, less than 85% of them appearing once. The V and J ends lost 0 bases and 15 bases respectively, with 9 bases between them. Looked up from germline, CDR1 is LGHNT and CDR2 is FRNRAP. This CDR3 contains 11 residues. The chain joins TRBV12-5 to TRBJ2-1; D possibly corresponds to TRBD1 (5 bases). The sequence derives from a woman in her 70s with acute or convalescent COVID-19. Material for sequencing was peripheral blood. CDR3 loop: CASGLVAGWFF. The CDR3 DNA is TGTGCTAGTGGTTTGGTAGCAGGGTGGTTCTTC. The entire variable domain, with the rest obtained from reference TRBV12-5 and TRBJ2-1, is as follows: DARVTQTPRHKVTEMGQEVTMRCQPILGHNTVFWYRQTMMQGLELLAYFRNRAPLDDSGMPKDRFSAEMPDATLATLKIQPSEPRDSAVYFCASGLVAGWFFGPGTRLTVL.